This T cell receptor (beta chain) was found in a study of blood T cell repertoires in COVID-19. This clone was detected a few times. Some clones are missing from TCRdb's copy, which holds only in-frame ones; the method was immunoSEQ multiplex PCR. This table has 50,000 to 65,000 clones, roughly 84% appearing once. The CDR3 loop spans 13 amino acids. Germline lookup yields CDR1 SQVTM and CDR2 ANQGSEA. V shed 6 bases and J shed 4 bases, with 15 bases lying between them. This TCR derives from a man aged 55 to 70 with COVID-19, enrolled during active disease. Material: peripheral blood. The chain employs TRBV29-1 and TRBJ1-2; no firm D call. In DNA form, the CDR3 reads TGCAGCGTGAGCCAGGAGGTCGGCTATGGCTACACCTTC. This codes for CSVSQEVGYGYTF.